These T cell receptor beta chains were read from a single sample in a study of CD8+ T cells in alopecia areata. Generated by immunoSEQ multiplex PCR, the TCRdb table keeps only in-frame clones and is missing some. The top ten clones hold roughly 12% of a sample with 190,000 or so clones, roughly 50% of them seen once. Specimen: CD8+ T cells sorted from blood, collected at week 24, from a patient treated with tofacitinib. These receptors all stem from a human donor with alopecia areata. The CDR3 runs from the conserved cysteine through the conserved F or W. The order of the fields is D gene, clone size, J gene, V gene, CDR3 DNA, CDR3 protein. A D gene is named only where the DNA matches it firmly. Not every row has a clone size; where given, it reads once, few, many or a size class.

d_gene: NA
abundance: NA
j_gene: TRBJ2-7
v_gene: TRBV7-9
CDR3nt: TGTGCCAGCAGCCCACGCGAGCCTCCCTACGAGCAGTACTTC
CDR3aa: CASSPREPPYEQYF

d_gene: TRBD1
abundance: few
j_gene: TRBJ2-7
v_gene: TRBV10-3
CDR3nt: TGTGCCATCAGCTTGACAGGGAGATCCCACGAGCAGTACTTC
CDR3aa: CAISLTGRSHEQYF

d_gene: NA
abundance: NA
j_gene: TRBJ1-2
v_gene: TRBV27
CDR3nt: TGTGCCAGCAACCCCTCCGGGGGATCCTATGGCTACACCTTC
CDR3aa: CASNPSGGSYGYTF

d_gene: NA
abundance: few
j_gene: TRBJ2-7
v_gene: TRBV5-6
CDR3nt: TGTGCCAGCAGCTTGGGACAATCTACCTACGAGCAGTACTTC
CDR3aa: CASSLGQSTYEQYF

d_gene: NA
abundance: few
j_gene: TRBJ1-4
v_gene: TRBV15
CDR3nt: TGTGCCACCAGCACAGGATGGGGAGCAACTAATGAAAAACTGTTTTTT
CDR3aa: CATSTGWGATNEKLFF

d_gene: NA
abundance: NA
j_gene: TRBJ1-1
v_gene: TRBV29-1
CDR3nt: TGCAGCGTAGGACAGTCTAGCACTGAAGCTTTCTTT
CDR3aa: CSVGQSSTEAFF

d_gene: TRBD2
abundance: few
j_gene: TRBJ2-7
v_gene: TRBV6-1
CDR3nt: TGTGCCAGCAGTGGGGGACTAGCGGGGAGCTACGAGCAGTACTTC
CDR3aa: CASSGGLAGSYEQYF

d_gene: NA
abundance: NA
j_gene: TRBJ1-1
v_gene: TRBV19
CDR3nt: TGTGCCAGTAGCAACCTCGGGGGTGTTGAAGCTTTCTTT
CDR3aa: CASSNLGGVEAFF

d_gene: NA
abundance: once
j_gene: TRBJ1-5
v_gene: TRBV7-6
CDR3nt: TGTGCCAGCAGCCACTTTCCCCCTCCAATCAATCAGCCCCAGCATTTT
CDR3aa: CASSHFPPPINQPQHF

d_gene: NA
abundance: NA
j_gene: TRBJ2-1
v_gene: TRBV7-2
CDR3nt: TGTGCCAGCAGCCAGACTAGTAGAGGTGAGCAGTTCTTC
CDR3aa: CASSQTSRGEQFF

d_gene: TRBD2
abundance: NA
j_gene: TRBJ2-3
v_gene: TRBV4-1
CDR3nt: TGCGCCAGCAGCCAACGCCCAAGCGGGAGGGCTGCGGATACGCAGTATTTT
CDR3aa: CASSQRPSGRAADTQYF

d_gene: NA
abundance: few
j_gene: TRBJ2-3
v_gene: TRBV15
CDR3nt: TGTGCCACCAGCCCGCGACCAGGGTTGGCGGCTTCAGGGACGCAGTATTTT
CDR3aa: CATSPRPGLAASGTQYF

d_gene: NA
abundance: NA
j_gene: TRBJ1-1
v_gene: TRBV29-1
CDR3nt: TGCAGCGTTGAACTTTACACTGAAGCTTTCTTT
CDR3aa: CSVELYTEAFF

d_gene: TRBD2
abundance: NA
j_gene: TRBJ2-5
v_gene: TRBV13
CDR3nt: TGTGCCAGCAGCTCAAGACTAGCGGGGAAAACGTACCAAGAGACCCAGTACTTC
CDR3aa: CASSSRLAGKTYQETQYF

d_gene: NA
abundance: NA
j_gene: TRBJ1-2
v_gene: TRBV5-1
CDR3nt: TGCGCCAGCAGCTTGAACAGGGTTGACGGCTACACCTTC
CDR3aa: CASSLNRVDGYTF

d_gene: NA
abundance: few
j_gene: TRBJ1-5
v_gene: TRBV7-2
CDR3nt: TGTGCCAGCAGCCCTACCGACGCTCATAGCAATCAGCCCCAGCATTTT
CDR3aa: CASSPTDAHSNQPQHF

d_gene: TRBD2
abundance: NA
j_gene: TRBJ2-3
v_gene: TRBV13
CDR3nt: TGTGCCAGCAGAGAGCGGGGGAGAGATACGCAGTATTTT
CDR3aa: CASRERGRDTQYF

d_gene: TRBD1
abundance: NA
j_gene: TRBJ1-2
v_gene: TRBV5-8
CDR3nt: TGTGCCAGCAGCTGGGGGGCCAGGGGGCAATACGGAAAGAATGGCTACACCTTC
CDR3aa: CASSWGARGQYGKNGYTF

d_gene: NA
abundance: few
j_gene: TRBJ2-7
v_gene: TRBV18
CDR3nt: TGTGCCAGCTCAACTACTAGCTACGAGCAGTACTTC
CDR3aa: CASSTTSYEQYF

d_gene: TRBD1
abundance: NA
j_gene: TRBJ2-7
v_gene: TRBV29-1
CDR3nt: TGCAGCGTTGAAACAGGGGGTGTGAACGAGCAGTACTTC
CDR3aa: CSVETGGVNEQYF

d_gene: TRBD1
abundance: NA
j_gene: TRBJ2-5
v_gene: TRBV7-9
CDR3nt: TGTGCCAGCAGCACCACAGGGGGCGAAGAGACCCAGTACTTC
CDR3aa: CASSTTGGEETQYF

d_gene: TRBD2
abundance: NA
j_gene: TRBJ2-1
v_gene: TRBV4-1
CDR3nt: TGCGCCAGCAGCCAAGGGGACAGAATAGCGGGGGGTTCCTACAATGAGCAGTTCTTC
CDR3aa: CASSQGDRIAGGSYNEQFF

d_gene: TRBD2
abundance: few
j_gene: TRBJ2-1
v_gene: TRBV29-1
CDR3nt: TGCAGCGTTGATGGTATAGCGGGGGGTGTTGAGCAGTTCTTC
CDR3aa: CSVDGIAGGVEQFF

d_gene: NA
abundance: few
j_gene: TRBJ1-1
v_gene: TRBV5-6
CDR3nt: TGTGCCAGCAGCTTGGGAAGGATGGGGGACACTGAAGCTTTCTTT
CDR3aa: CASSLGRMGDTEAFF

d_gene: NA
abundance: few
j_gene: TRBJ2-1
v_gene: TRBV5-6
CDR3nt: TGTGCCAGCAGCTTGGGACGGAACGAGCAGTTCTTC
CDR3aa: CASSLGRNEQFF

d_gene: TRBD1
abundance: few
j_gene: TRBJ2-7
v_gene: TRBV5-6
CDR3nt: TGTGCCAGCAGCTTCGGGACAGGGACCTACGAGCAGTACTTC
CDR3aa: CASSFGTGTYEQYF

d_gene: NA
abundance: many
j_gene: TRBJ1-1
v_gene: TRBV4-2
CDR3nt: TGTGCCAGCAGCCAAGAACAGGGTGGAGGGACTGAAGCTTTCTTT
CDR3aa: CASSQEQGGGTEAFF

d_gene: TRBD1
abundance: NA
j_gene: TRBJ1-2
v_gene: TRBV5-1
CDR3nt: TGCGCCAGCCAGACCGGGACAGGAAGTAACTATGGCTACACCTTC
CDR3aa: CASQTGTGSNYGYTF

d_gene: NA
abundance: NA
j_gene: TRBJ2-1
v_gene: TRBV27
CDR3nt: TGTGCCAGCAGTTTGAGGGGTTACAATGAGCAGTTCTTC
CDR3aa: CASSLRGYNEQFF

d_gene: NA
abundance: NA
j_gene: TRBJ1-2
v_gene: TRBV19
CDR3nt: TGTGCCAGTAGTATACGAGGGGTGGGCTACACCTTC
CDR3aa: CASSIRGVGYTF

d_gene: NA
abundance: few
j_gene: TRBJ2-4
v_gene: TRBV10-3
CDR3nt: TGTGCCATCAGTGAAAATGGGGATCCTTTAGCCAAAAACATTCAGTACTTC
CDR3aa: CAISENGDPLAKNIQYF

d_gene: NA
abundance: few
j_gene: TRBJ1-2
v_gene: TRBV13
CDR3nt: TGTGCCAGCAGCTTCGGTCGGAATTATGGCTACACCTTC
CDR3aa: CASSFGRNYGYTF

d_gene: NA
abundance: NA
j_gene: TRBJ1-5
v_gene: TRBV27
CDR3nt: TGTGCCAGCAGTTTTTTGGGTGCCGGTCAGCCCCAGCATTTT
CDR3aa: CASSFLGAGQPQHF

d_gene: TRBD1
abundance: NA
j_gene: TRBJ2-7
v_gene: TRBV10-3
CDR3nt: TGTGCCATCCGGACAGGGGAAGAGCAGTACTTC
CDR3aa: CAIRTGEEQYF

d_gene: NA
abundance: NA
j_gene: TRBJ2-7
v_gene: TRBV2
CDR3nt: TGTGCCAGCAGTACTAGTCCATCCTACGAGCAGTACTTC
CDR3aa: CASSTSPSYEQYF

d_gene: NA
abundance: NA
j_gene: TRBJ2-2
v_gene: TRBV27
CDR3nt: TGTGCCAGCAGTTATAGCGTCATCGGGGAGCTGTTTTTT
CDR3aa: CASSYSVIGELFF

d_gene: TRBD2
abundance: few
j_gene: TRBJ2-6
v_gene: TRBV10-3
CDR3nt: TGTGCCATCATCCCGGGACTACCGACCGATCGCTCTGGGGCCAACGTCCTGACTTTC
CDR3aa: CAIIPGLPTDRSGANVLTF

d_gene: NA
abundance: NA
j_gene: TRBJ2-3
v_gene: TRBV13
CDR3nt: TGTGCCAGCAGCTCCGACCGGGACTCCCCCACAGATACGCAGTATTTT
CDR3aa: CASSSDRDSPTDTQYF

d_gene: NA
abundance: NA
j_gene: TRBJ2-7
v_gene: TRBV5-6
CDR3nt: TGTGCCAGCAGCCCCGGCTGGGGGTCACCGTACTTC
CDR3aa: CASSPGWGSPYF

d_gene: NA
abundance: few
j_gene: TRBJ2-7
v_gene: TRBV29-1
CDR3nt: TGCAGCGTTGAGTGGGGGGACTCCTACGAGCAGTACTTC
CDR3aa: CSVEWGDSYEQYF

d_gene: NA
abundance: NA
j_gene: TRBJ2-1
v_gene: TRBV4-1
CDR3nt: TGCGCCAGCAGCCAATCGCCTTGGGCGGTGTGGTCCTACAATGAGCAGTTCTTC
CDR3aa: CASSQSPWAVWSYNEQFF

d_gene: NA
abundance: NA
j_gene: TRBJ1-5
v_gene: TRBV6-5
CDR3nt: TGTGCCAGCAGACCACGACAGCTCAATCAGCCCCAGCATTTT
CDR3aa: CASRPRQLNQPQHF

d_gene: NA
abundance: few
j_gene: TRBJ2-5
v_gene: TRBV4-1
CDR3nt: TGCGCCAGCAGCCATTGGGCAGGGGTGCCCAAAGAGACCCAGTACTTC
CDR3aa: CASSHWAGVPKETQYF

d_gene: TRBD2
abundance: NA
j_gene: TRBJ2-1
v_gene: TRBV13
CDR3nt: TGTGCCAGCGGGACTAGCGGGGGAAATGAGCAGTTCTTC
CDR3aa: CASGTSGGNEQFF

d_gene: NA
abundance: NA
j_gene: TRBJ1-5
v_gene: TRBV4-1
CDR3nt: TGCGCCAGCAGCCAAGAGTCTCACATCTATAGCAATCAGCCCCAGCATTTT
CDR3aa: CASSQESHIYSNQPQHF

d_gene: NA
abundance: NA
j_gene: TRBJ2-1
v_gene: TRBV27
CDR3nt: TGTGCCAGCAGTTTGACCGGGACAGAGCAGTTCTTC
CDR3aa: CASSLTGTEQFF

d_gene: NA
abundance: few
j_gene: TRBJ2-2
v_gene: TRBV2
CDR3nt: TGTGCCAGCACGGACGGGGAGCTGTTTTTT
CDR3aa: CASTDGELFF

d_gene: NA
abundance: few
j_gene: TRBJ2-7
v_gene: TRBV5-4
CDR3nt: TGTGCCAGCAGCTTGGTTAGGGGGAAGTTGTACGAGCAGTACTTC
CDR3aa: CASSLVRGKLYEQYF

d_gene: NA
abundance: once
j_gene: TRBJ2-5
v_gene: TRBV4-1
CDR3nt: TGCGCCAGCAGCCAAGAAACAGGTCTTAGGGAGACCCAGTACTTC
CDR3aa: CASSQETGLRETQYF

d_gene: TRBD1
abundance: once
j_gene: TRBJ2-3
v_gene: TRBV5-1
CDR3nt: TGCGCCAGCAGCCAACACCGGGACAGGTACACAGATACGCAGTATTTT
CDR3aa: CASSQHRDRYTDTQYF

d_gene: NA
abundance: few
j_gene: TRBJ1-6
v_gene: TRBV7-8
CDR3nt: TGTGCCAGCAGCTTCAGGGTCCCCTATAATTCACCCCTCCACTTT
CDR3aa: CASSFRVPYNSPLHF

d_gene: NA
abundance: NA
j_gene: TRBJ1-1
v_gene: TRBV27
CDR3nt: TGTGCCAGTTTGCAGGGTTTCCGGGCTTTCTTT
CDR3aa: CASLQGFRAFF

d_gene: TRBD1
abundance: NA
j_gene: TRBJ2-1
v_gene: TRBV2
CDR3nt: TGTGCCAGTCTAACCCGGGACAGGGTAGGCAATGAGCAGTTCTTC
CDR3aa: CASLTRDRVGNEQFF

d_gene: TRBD1
abundance: few
j_gene: TRBJ2-5
v_gene: TRBV5-6
CDR3nt: TGTGCCAGCAGCGGCGACTTACAGGGGGGAAGAGAAGAGACCCAGTACTTC
CDR3aa: CASSGDLQGGREETQYF

d_gene: TRBD2
abundance: NA
j_gene: TRBJ2-7
v_gene: TRBV2
CDR3nt: TGTGCCAGCAGTGAATGGAGCACTAGCGGGGTACTCGAGCAGTACTTC
CDR3aa: CASSEWSTSGVLEQYF

d_gene: NA
abundance: few
j_gene: TRBJ1-2
v_gene: TRBV12-5
CDR3nt: TGTGCTAGTGGTTCGGGCAGTGGCTACACCTTC
CDR3aa: CASGSGSGYTF

d_gene: NA
abundance: NA
j_gene: TRBJ2-1
v_gene: TRBV5-6
CDR3nt: TGTGCCAGCAGCTTGGCTCTAGAAAGGCAGTTCTTC
CDR3aa: CASSLALERQFF

d_gene: NA
abundance: few
j_gene: TRBJ2-3
v_gene: TRBV5-1
CDR3nt: TGCGCCAGCAGAGAGACAGGAGATACGCAGTATTTT
CDR3aa: CASRETGDTQYF

d_gene: NA
abundance: once
j_gene: TRBJ1-1
v_gene: TRBV30
CDR3nt: TGTGCCTGGAGCGGGACGGCCACTGAAGCTTTCTTT
CDR3aa: CAWSGTATEAFF